Sequencing of this TCR beta chain was carried out in a study of T cells in Graves' hyperthyroidism and ophthalmopathy. The wider study: Prior to any treatment, at the point of initial diagnosis, peripheral blood was collected. Study findings and constraints: From stable hyperthyroidism, ophthalmopathy was set apart by a 13 V-J model.

Disease lasting under 3 months, a NOSPECS grade of at least 4, and a Clinical Activity Score of at least 3 were features of the ophthalmopathy patients. This clonotype was counted a few times. The antigen remains unidentified. RNA transcripts were the template for amplifying TCR beta CDR3 regions. RT-PCR in the first round (using the HTBI primer set) targeted the TCR CDR3. TCRdb re-derived calls from the multiplex PCR reads in MiXCR, one entry per CDR3 protein. Of hundreds of thousands of distinct CDR3 sequences listed, approximately 14% were seen once; the top ten hold roughly an eighth. V trimming: 0 bases; J trimming: 5 bases; junction bases outside the gene matches: 5. The CDR3 totals 15 residues. Germline V CDR1 and CDR2: SGHRS, YFSETQ.

V usage is TRBV5-1 and J usage is TRBJ2-5; TRBD2 matches 9 bases. The receptor was derived from a man between 18 and 35 years old with Graves' ophthalmopathy. Material for sequencing was blood. The CDR3 spells CASSLGTSDAETQYF. CDR3 nucleotides: TGCGCCAGCAGCTTGGGGACTAGCGATGCGGAGACCCAGTACTTC.